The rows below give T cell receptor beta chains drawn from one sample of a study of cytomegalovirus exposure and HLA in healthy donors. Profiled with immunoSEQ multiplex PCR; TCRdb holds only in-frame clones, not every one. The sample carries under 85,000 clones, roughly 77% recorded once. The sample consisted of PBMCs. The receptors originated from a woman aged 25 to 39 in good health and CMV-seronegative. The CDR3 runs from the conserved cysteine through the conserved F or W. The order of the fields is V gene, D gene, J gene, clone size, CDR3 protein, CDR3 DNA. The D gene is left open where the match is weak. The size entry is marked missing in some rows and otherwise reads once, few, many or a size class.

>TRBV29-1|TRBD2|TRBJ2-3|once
CSVYGLAGYTDTQYF
TGCAGCGTTTACGGACTAGCGGGATACACAGATACGCAGTATTTT
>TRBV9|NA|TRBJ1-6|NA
CASGDQGALSPLHF
TGTGCCAGCGGCGACCAAGGGGCGTTGTCACCCCTCCACTTT
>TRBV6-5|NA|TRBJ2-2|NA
CACRRAGSTGELFF
TGTGCCTGCCGCAGGGCAGGCAGTACCGGGGAGCTGTTTTTT
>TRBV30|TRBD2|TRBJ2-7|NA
CAWSVWLGRGTSGSESPYEQYF
TGTGCCTGGAGTGTTTGGTTGGGAAGGGGGACTAGCGGGAGTGAGAGTCCCTACGAGCAGTACTTC
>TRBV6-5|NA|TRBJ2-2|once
CASSPLSTGELFF
TGTGCCAGCAGTCCCCTGAGTACCGGGGAGCTGTTTTTT
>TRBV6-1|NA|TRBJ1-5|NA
CASSEGLGSGQPQHF
TGTGCCAGCAGTGAAGGGCTAGGTTCAGGGCAGCCCCAGCATTTT
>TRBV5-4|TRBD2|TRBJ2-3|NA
CASSLGAGGLGTDTQYF
TGTGCCAGCAGCTTGGGAGCGGGAGGGTTAGGAACAGATACGCAGTATTTT
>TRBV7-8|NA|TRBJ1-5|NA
CASSLVVNQPQHF
TGTGCCAGCAGCTTAGTAGTGAATCAGCCCCAGCATTTT
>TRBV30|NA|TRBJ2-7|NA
CAWSHRVEQYF
TGTGCCTGGAGTCACAGGGTCGAGCAGTACTTC
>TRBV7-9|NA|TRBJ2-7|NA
CASSFEERGEQYF
TGTGCCAGCAGCTTCGAAGAGAGAGGCGAGCAGTACTTC
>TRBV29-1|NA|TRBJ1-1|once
CSVRDSEAFF
TGCAGCGTTAGGGACTCTGAAGCTTTCTTT
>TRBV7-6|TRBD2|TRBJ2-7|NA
CASSPASGNVGYYEQYF
TGTGCCAGCAGCCCCGCTAGCGGGAACGTCGGGTACTACGAGCAGTACTTC
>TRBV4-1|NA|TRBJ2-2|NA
CASSLARSNTGELFF
TGCGCCAGCAGCCTCGCACGGTCTAACACCGGGGAGCTGTTTTTT
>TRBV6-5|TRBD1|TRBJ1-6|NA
CASSLGTGNFSPLHF
TGTGCCAGCAGTTTGGGGACAGGGAATTTTTCACCCCTCCACTTT
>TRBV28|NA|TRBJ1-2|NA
CASSLGAGNYGYTF
TGTGCCAGCAGTTTGGGGGCAGGAAACTATGGCTACACCTTC
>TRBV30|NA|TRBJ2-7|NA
CAWSFGRASYEQYF
TGTGCCTGGAGTTTTGGCAGGGCGTCCTACGAGCAGTACTTC
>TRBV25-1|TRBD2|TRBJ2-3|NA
CASRPGLVGDTQYF
TGTGCCAGCAGACCGGGACTAGTAGGAGATACGCAGTATTTT
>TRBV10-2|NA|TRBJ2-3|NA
CASSEGGSDTQYF
TGCGCCAGCAGTGAGGGGGGCTCAGATACGCAGTATTTT
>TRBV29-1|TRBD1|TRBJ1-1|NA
CSVGQGMEAFF
TGCAGCGTTGGACAGGGGATGGAAGCTTTCTTT
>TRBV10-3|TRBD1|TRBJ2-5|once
CAISVRGRVGGETQYF
TGTGCCATCAGTGTCAGGGGGCGAGTCGGGGGTGAGACCCAGTACTTC